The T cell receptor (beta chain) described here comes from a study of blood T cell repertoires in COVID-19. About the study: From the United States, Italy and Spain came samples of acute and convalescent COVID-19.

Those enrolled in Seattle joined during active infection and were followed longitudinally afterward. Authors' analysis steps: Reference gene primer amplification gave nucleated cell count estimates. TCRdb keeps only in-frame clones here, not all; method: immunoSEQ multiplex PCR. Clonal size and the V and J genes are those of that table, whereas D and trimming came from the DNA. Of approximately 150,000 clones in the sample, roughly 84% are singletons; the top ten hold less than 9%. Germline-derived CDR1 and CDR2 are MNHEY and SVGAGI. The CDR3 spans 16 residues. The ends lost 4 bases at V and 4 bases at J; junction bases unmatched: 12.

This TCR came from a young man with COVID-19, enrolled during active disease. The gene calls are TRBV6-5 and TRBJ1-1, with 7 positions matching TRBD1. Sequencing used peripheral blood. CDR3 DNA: TGTGCCAGCAGTTCCGTCACCGGGACAGCGACCACTGAAGCTTTCTTT. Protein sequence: CASSSVTGTATTEAFF.